Listed below are T cell receptor beta chains from one sample, sequenced in a study of control samples from healthy donors and cancer patients. The method was immunoSEQ multiplex PCR; TCRdb's version includes in-frame clones alone and lacks a portion of them. The data hold approximately 70,000 clones, with about four fifths observed a single time. Sequencing was performed on blood. The receptors were sampled from a man aged 45 to 65 in good health. CDR3s include the opening cysteine and the closing phenylalanine or tryptophan. The D gene is left open where the match is weak. For some rows the clone size is stated as once, few or many, or as a class when expanded; others skip it.

-	TRBV29-1	TRBJ1-5	-	TGCAGCGCCGCTTCCCGAGGTCAGCCCCAGCATTTT	CSAASRGQPQHF
-	TRBV11-2	TRBJ2-7	-	TGTGCCAGCAGCTCACCCGGGACCGGAGGGGAGCAGTACTTC	CASSSPGTGGEQYF
-	TRBV28	TRBJ1-2	-	TGTGCCAGCACCCCTAATAGGGGAGCCGGCTACACCTTC	CASTPNRGAGYTF
TRBD2	TRBV29-1	TRBJ2-1	-	TGCAGCGCCAGGTCGGGACTAGCGGGGGGGTTGGGACAGTTCTTC	CSARSGLAGGLGQFF
-	TRBV19	TRBJ2-7	-	TGTGCTACAGCGCCGGTCAGGGGCACCTACGAGCAGTACTTC	CATAPVRGTYEQYF
TRBD2	TRBV18	TRBJ2-7	-	TGTGCCAGCTCACCATCCGGGGGGGCCCCCGGCACCTACGAGCAGTACTTC	CASSPSGGAPGTYEQYF
-	TRBV27	TRBJ1-6	-	TGTGCCAGCAGGATAGCTAATTCACCCCTCCACTTT	CASRIANSPLHF
TRBD1	TRBV6-2/TRBV6-3	TRBJ1-1	-	TGTGCCAGCAGTTACGAACAGGGGGCCGTGAACACTGAAGCTTTCTTT	CASSYEQGAVNTEAFF
-	TRBV7-6	TRBJ2-2	-	TGTGCCAGCAGCGCACGCGGACAGTTCGCGAACATCGGGGAGCTGTTTTTT	CASSARGQFANIGELFF
-	TRBV7-2	TRBJ2-7	-	TGTGCCAGCAGCTTAGCCTCAGTCTACGAGCAGTACTTC	CASSLASVYEQYF
-	TRBV27	TRBJ2-1	-	TGTGCCAGCACCATCGGAGTCGGGAGAGGTTCGGGTAATGAGCAGTTCTTC	CASTIGVGRGSGNEQFF
-	TRBV6-5	TRBJ1-2	-	TGTGCCAGCAGTTCCGGTAGGGGGGGGCTCTATGGCTACACCTTC	CASSSGRGGLYGYTF
TRBD2	TRBV4-3	TRBJ2-5	-	TGCGCCAGCAGCCAAGAAAAGGGGAGGGGAGAGACCCAGTACTTC	CASSQEKGRGETQYF
TRBD2	TRBV7-9	TRBJ2-7	-	TGTGCCAGCAGCCCGATGACTAGCGGGATTTACGAGCAGTACTTC	CASSPMTSGIYEQYF
TRBD2	TRBV5-1	TRBJ2-1	-	TGCGCCAGCAGCGTGGGGGGAGGGAACAATGAGCAGTTCTTC	CASSVGGGNNEQFF
TRBD2	TRBV9	TRBJ2-3	-	TGTGCCAGCAGCGTCGGGGCTAGCGGAGATACGCAGTATTTT	CASSVGASGDTQYF
-	TRBV10-3	TRBJ1-1	-	TGTGCCATCAGTGACCCGAAAAGGGGGAACACTGAAGCTTTCTTT	CAISDPKRGNTEAFF
TRBD1	TRBV5-6	TRBJ2-3	-	TGTGCCAGCAGCTCCAAACCGGACAGGGGGGATACGCAGTATTTT	CASSSKPDRGDTQYF
-	TRBV6-2/TRBV6-3	TRBJ1-1	-	TGTGCCAGCAGTTATTATCAGGGTTCCGAAGCTTTCTTT	CASSYYQGSEAFF
TRBD1	TRBV12-5	TRBJ1-1	-	TGTGCTAGTGGTTTGGCCCCCAGGGGGGGCACTGAAGCTTTCTTT	CASGLAPRGGTEAFF
TRBD1	TRBV5-4	TRBJ2-7	-	TGTGCCAGCAGCTTAGAAGGGACAGTTGGATTCTTC	CASSLEGTVGFF
-	TRBV4-1	TRBJ2-3	-	TGCGCCAGCAGCCAAGCGGACCACACAGATACGCAGTATTTT	CASSQADHTDTQYF
-	TRBV6-5	TRBJ1-1	-	TGTGCCAGCAGCAGGGAATCGAACACTGAAGCTTTCTTT	CASSRESNTEAFF
-	TRBV5-1	TRBJ2-2	-	TGCGCCAGCAGCTTGTCCGGGACCACCGGGGAGCTGTTTTTT	CASSLSGTTGELFF
TRBD2	TRBV30	TRBJ2-1	-	TGTGCCTGGAGTGTACGGTTTGGACTAGCGGGAGTAAGTGAGCAGTTCTTC	CAWSVRFGLAGVSEQFF
-	TRBV30	TRBJ1-1	-	TGTGCCTGGAGTGTGACAGCGAACACTGAAGCTTTCTTT	CAWSVTANTEAFF
-	TRBV2	TRBJ2-3	-	TGTGCCAGCAGTTACGACCTTCAGGGTGCAGATACGCAGTATTTT	CASSYDLQGADTQYF
TRBD1	TRBV29-1	TRBJ1-1	-	TGCAGCGCAATGGGAAGGGCAGGGGGGGCCTCGAACACTGAAGCTTTCTTT	CSAMGRAGGASNTEAFF
TRBD1	TRBV7-2	TRBJ1-1	-	TGTGCCAGCAGGCTGACAGGGAGTCAAGGCGCTTTCTTT	CASRLTGSQGAFF
-	TRBV5-6	TRBJ2-1	-	TGTGCCAGCAGCTTACTACCGGGACATTACAATGAGCAGTTCTTC	CASSLLPGHYNEQFF
TRBD1	TRBV25-1	TRBJ1-2	-	TGTGCCAGTATGACAGGGGAAGGCTACACCTTC	CASMTGEGYTF
-	TRBV2	TRBJ1-5	-	TGTGCCAGCAGTCAGGACAATAATAGCAATCAGCCCCAGCATTTT	CASSQDNNSNQPQHF
-	TRBV10-3	TRBJ1-5	-	TGTGCCATCAGTGAGTCAGAAGTCAATCAGCCCCAGCATTTT	CAISESEVNQPQHF
-	TRBV20-1	TRBJ1-1	-	TGCAGTGCTAGAGATCGAGGTGCTTTCTTT	CSARDRGAFF
TRBD2	TRBV5-1	TRBJ2-2	-	TGCGCCAGCAGCTCTGCGGGGGGGATGAACACCGGGGAGCTGTTTTTT	CASSSAGGMNTGELFF
-	TRBV30	TRBJ1-3	once	TGTGCCTGGAGTACTAATCGAAACACCATATATTTT	CAWSTNRNTIYF
TRBD1	TRBV29-1	TRBJ1-5	-	TGCAGCGCCATGGACAGGGTCGGCTTCGATCAGCCCCAGCATTTT	CSAMDRVGFDQPQHF
TRBD1	TRBV7-6	TRBJ2-7	-	TGTGCCAGCAGCTTAGGGTCGAGGGGGCGCGGGTACGAGCAGTACTTC	CASSLGSRGRGYEQYF
TRBD2	TRBV5-1	TRBJ2-3	-	TGCGCCAGCAGCCTTAGCGGGATTAGCACAGATACGCAGTATTTT	CASSLSGISTDTQYF